The 30 T cell receptor beta chains below come from one sample, sequenced in a study of glioma-infiltrating T cells after dendritic cell vaccination. Measured with immunoSEQ multiplex PCR; TCRdb has only the in-frame clones, and not every one. This table has fewer than 50,000 clones, around 80% appearing once. Sequencing was performed on blood, taken before dendritic cell vaccination. Source of these receptors: a human donor with glioblastoma.

The chain recombines TRBV5-1 with TRBJ2-5; 8 bases are a match to TRBD1. Germline CDR1 reads SGHRS; CDR2 reads YFSETQ. With V trimmed by 0 bases and J by 2 bases, 0 bases remained unmatched. The CDR3 runs 14 residues. CDR3 nucleotides: TGCGCCAGCAGCTTGGGACAGGGGCAAGAGACCCAGTACTTC. Residues: CASSLGQGQETQYF.

This chain uses TRBV30 with TRBJ1-4; no firm D call. The V end lost 1 base, the J end lost 7 bases, and 16 bases lay between the germline ends. The CDR3 consists of 15 residues. Germline V gives CDR1 GTSNPN, CDR2 SVGIG (reference sequence). The CDR3: CAWSGGREPSEKLFF. CDR3 sequence (DNA): TGTGCCTGGAGTGGTGGGCGAGAACCGAGTGAAAAACTGTTTTTT.

The CDR3 protein is CASSDSSRGTPLHF. CDR3 in DNA: TGTGCCAGCAGTGACTCGAGCAGGGGCACACCCCTCCACTTT. The chain links TRBV6-4 to TRBJ1-6; D might be TRBD1 (6 bases). There are 14 residues in the CDR3. The V gene's germline CDR1 is MRHNA and CDR2 SNTAGT. Trimming shortened V by 0 bases and J by 11 bases, and 11 bases separated the two germline ends.

This rearrangement joins TRBV4-3 to TRBJ2-7; D unclear. V lost 1 base and J 0 bases, leaving 7 bases between the germline ends. CDR3 length: 14 amino acids. Germline loops: CDR1 LGHNA, CDR2 YSLEER. The CDR3 protein is CASSQGGSSYEQYF. The CDR3 nucleotides are TGCGCCAGCAGCCAAGGCGGAAGCTCCTACGAGCAGTACTTC.

In its sample, this clone was seen a few times. This chain joins TRBV27 and TRBJ1-5; 7 bases align to TRBD1. Per the germline V gene, CDR1 is MNHEY and CDR2 is SMNVEV (reference sequence). Germline trimming cut 3 bases from V and 0 bases from J; bases unmatched to any gene: 14. The CDR3 extends over 19 amino acids. The CDR3 DNA reads TGTGCCAGCAGTTTTAACAGACAGGGCCCACCCTCTAGCAATCAGCCCCAGCATTTT. Protein: CASSFNRQGPPSSNQPQHF.

The V call is TRBV6-1, the J call TRBJ2-1; 9 nucleotides match TRBD1. The CDR3 sequence is 14 residues long. Trimming cost V 8 bases and J 10 bases; bases outside gene matches: 12. The germline CDR1 and CDR2 sequences are MNHNS and SASEGT. The CDR3 sequence: CASLQGASPGEQFF. CDR3 sequence (DNA): TGTGCCAGCTTACAGGGGGCCTCGCCAGGAGAGCAGTTCTTC.

This clone appeared a single time. The J gene is TRBJ2-1, the V gene TRBV4-1; possibly TRBD1 for D (6 bases). The germline V gene encodes CDR1 MGHRA and CDR2 YSYEKL. The CDR3 extends over 18 amino acids. The ends were cut back, 2 bases at V and 0 bases at J, with 17 bases in the middle. CDR3 protein: CASSQKLVTGSSYNEQFF. Here the CDR3 DNA reads TGCGCCAGCAGCCAAAAGTTGGTCACAGGGAGCTCCTACAATGAGCAGTTCTTC.

The chain joins TRBV2 to TRBJ2-7; TRBD1 might be the D (6 bases). The ends were cut back, 5 bases at V and 3 bases at J, with 11 bases in the middle. The CDR3 covers 13 residues. Germline V gene data show CDR1 as SNHLY and CDR2 as FYNNEI. CDR3 sequence reads: CASSPRDNYEQYF. For the CDR3, the DNA is TGTGCCAGCAGTCCCCGGGACAACTACGAGCAGTACTTC.

The V call is TRBV12-5, the J call TRBJ2-7; 8 bases map to TRBD1. This CDR3 region has 16 residues. Germline CDR1 is LGHNT and CDR2 is FRNRAP. The junction had 12 bases not matched to a gene; V was cut back by 5 bases and J by 3 bases. CDR3 bases: TGTGCTAGTGGTCAATCAGGGGGCCAAGACATCTACGAGCAGTACTTC. It codes for CASGQSGGQDIYEQYF.

The chain is built from TRBV19 and TRBJ1-1; TRBD1 might be the D (6 bases). V lost 6 bases, J lost 6 bases, and 23 bases lay in between. Per germline, CDR1 LNHDA and CDR2 SQIVND (reference sequence). This CDR3 region has 16 residues. CDR3 residues: CASSSSSAQGLPEAFF. In nucleotides, the CDR3 is TGTGCCAGTAGCTCCTCATCGGCACAGGGCTTGCCTGAAGCTTTCTTT.

J is TRBJ1-1 and V is TRBV4-1; tentatively, D is TRBD1 (6 bases). CDR3 size: 15 residues. Trimming shortened V by 1 base and J by 8 bases, and 17 bases separated the two germline ends. Germline CDR1 reads MGHRA; CDR2 reads YSYEKL. DNA for the CDR3: TGCGCCAGCAGCCAAGGTCAGGGGACCAGCTTAGAAGCTTTCTTT. Protein sequence: CASSQGQGTSLEAFF.

CDR3 loop: CSIFDSTHMNTEAFF. The DNA of the CDR3 is TGCAGCATATTCGACAGCACCCACATGAACACTGAAGCTTTCTTT. V usage is TRBV29-1 and J usage is TRBJ1-1, with D maybe TRBD1 (5 bases). V was shortened by 8 bases and J by 0 bases, with 19 bases between the two germline ends. This CDR3 has 15 residues. The germline CDR1 and CDR2 sequences are SQVTM and ANQGSEA. Full variable domain (outside the CDR3, taken from reference TRBV29-1 and TRBJ1-1): SAVISQKPSRDICQRGTSLTIQCQVDSQVTMMFWYRQQPGQSLTLIATANQGSEATYESGFVIDKFPISRPNLTFSTLTVSNMSPEDSSIYLCSIFDSTHMNTEAFFGQGTRLTVV.

The J gene is TRBJ1-1, the V gene TRBV19; D unresolved. CDR3 length: 13 residues. CDR1 is LNHDA and CDR2 is SQIVND in the germline V gene (reference sequence). V gave up 10 bases and J gave up 0 bases, with 12 bases separating them. The CDR3 loop reads CATRRSLNTEAFF. The CDR3 nucleotides read TGTGCCACCCGTAGAAGCCTGAACACTGAAGCTTTCTTT.

J is TRBJ2-7 and V is TRBV5-1, with no clear D. The CDR3 has 13 amino acids. In germline, CDR1 is SGHRS, CDR2 YFSETQ. Trimming pared 5 bases from V and 0 bases from J, leaving 9 bases between. CDR3 coding DNA: TGCGCCAGCAGAGTCTATAACTCCTACGAGCAGTACTTC. This sequence encodes CASRVYNSYEQYF.

This chain joins TRBV5-6 and TRBJ2-7, with 10 positions matching TRBD1. The CDR3 contains 14 residues. Per germline, CDR1 SGHDT and CDR2 YYEEEE. The V segment lost 0 bases and the J segment 6 bases; nucleotides outside the gene matches: 3. CDR3 residues: CASSLGDRGREQYF. As DNA, the CDR3 is TGTGCCAGCAGCTTGGGGGACAGGGGTCGCGAGCAGTACTTC.

The sample holds one count of this clone. The chain recombines TRBV30 with TRBJ1-4; D unclear. Trimming removed 1 base at V and 2 bases at J, with 8 bases between. The CDR3 runs 14 residues. The germline CDR1 and CDR2 sequences are GTSNPN and SVGIG (reference sequence). The CDR3: CAWSGTGTNEKLFF. As DNA, the CDR3 is TGTGCCTGGAGTGGAACGGGGACTAATGAAAAACTGTTTTTT. The whole variable domain, remainder taken from reference TRBV30 and TRBJ1-4, is SQTIHQWPATLVQPVGSPLSLECTVEGTSNPNLYWYRQAAGRGLQLLFYSVGIGQISSEVPQNLSASRPQDRQFILSSKKLLLSDSGFYLCAWSGTGTNEKLFFGSGTQLSVL.

A few counts support this clone. The V and J genes are TRBV19 and TRBJ1-2, with a tentative D call TRBD1 (6 bases). The V end was cut by 4 bases, the J end by 3 bases, with 15 bases between. This CDR3 has 15 amino acids. Germline values: CDR1 LNHDA, CDR2 SQIVND (reference sequence). CDR3 in DNA: TGTGCCAGTAGTACCTTGGACAGTTACTACTATGGCTACACCTTC. Translating it yields CASSTLDSYYYGYTF.

V and J are TRBV9 and TRBJ2-3, with D maybe TRBD2 (6 bases). Trimming removed 3 bases at V and 5 bases at J, with 16 bases between. Per germline, CDR1 SGDLS and CDR2 YYNGEE. CDR3 length: 15 residues. CDR3 coding DNA: TGTGCCAGCAGCGGAGCGGGTACGAAACAAGATACGCAGTATTTT. It translates to CASSGAGTKQDTQYF.

This clone was recorded once. The gene calls are TRBV6-5 and TRBJ1-1, with D maybe TRBD1 (6 bases). CDR3 length equals 14 residues. Germline CDR1 MNHEY, CDR2 SVGAGI. The V gene lost 5 bases and the J gene lost 6 bases, with 16 bases spanning the gap. The CDR3 reads CASSKGQVESEAFF. The CDR3 bases are TGTGCCAGCAGTAAGGGACAAGTAGAGTCTGAAGCTTTCTTT.

As regards this clone: One end of the junction fails to match germline, which may point to a read error. Other DNA sequences in the sample encode the same CDR3. This rearrangement joins TRBV11-1 to TRBJ1-6; 7 bases map to TRBD1. The germline gives CDR1 SGHAT, CDR2 FQDESV (reference sequence). This CDR3 spans 15 amino acids. The CDR3 region is CASSNGQVYNSPLHF. The CDR3, as DNA: TGTGCCAGCAGCAACGGACAGGTGTATAATTCCCCCCTCCACTTT.

A few counts support this clone. This chain connects TRBV7-2 to TRBJ2-5; unclear D gene. Between the trimmed V and J ends, which lost 0 bases and 2 bases, there was a span of 7 bases. Germline-derived CDR1 and CDR2 are SGHTA and FQGNSA. This CDR3 has 14 amino acids. As DNA, the CDR3 is TGTGCCAGCAGCTTAGCGCAGGCACAAGAGACCCAGTACTTC. Translating it yields CASSLAQAQETQYF.

V and J are TRBV11-2 and TRBJ1-2, with 9 bases identical to TRBD1. In germline, CDR1 is SGHAT, CDR2 FQNNGV. The CDR3 is made up of 15 amino acids. The J segment lost 0 bases and the V segment lost 4 bases, leaving 3 bases of the junction unmatched. In DNA, the CDR3 is TGTGCCAGCAGCTCCCGGGACAGGGCTAACTATGGCTACACCTTC. Amino acids: CASSSRDRANYGYTF. Supplemented by reference TRBV11-2 and TRBJ1-2, the full variable domain reads EAGVAQSPRYKIIEKRQSVAFWCNPISGHATLYWYQQILGQGPKLLIQFQNNGVVDDSQLPKDRFSAERLKGVDSTLKIQPAKLEDSAVYLCASSSRDRANYGYTFGSGTRLTVV.

The chain combines TRBV19 with TRBJ1-2; D not certain. The V end was cut by 7 bases, the J end by 2 bases, with 8 bases between. From germline, CDR1 is LNHDA and CDR2 SQIVND (reference sequence). The CDR3 extends over 12 amino acids. CDR3 amino acids: CASKEGNYGYTF. The CDR3, as DNA: TGTGCCAGTAAGGAGGGAAACTATGGCTACACCTTC.

V usage is TRBV30 and J usage is TRBJ1-5; D is perhaps TRBD1 (5 bases). From germline, CDR1 is GTSNPN and CDR2 SVGIG (reference sequence). Trimming stripped 2 bases from V and 7 bases from J, with 15 bases between. The CDR3 runs 14 residues. CDR3 loop: CAWSKSSEGQPQHF. CDR3 DNA: TGTGCCTGGAGTAAATCTTCGGAGGGGCAGCCCCAGCATTTT.

The V gene is TRBV7-8, the J gene TRBJ1-2; TRBD1 aligns across 8 bases. Germline trimming cut 1 base from V and 8 bases from J; bases unmatched to any gene: 15. The CDR3 length is 17 residues. Per germline, CDR1 SGHVS and CDR2 FQNEAQ. CDR3 coding DNA: TGTGCCAGCAGCTTAGGGGGATCGGGGCAGGGGGCTCTGGGCTACACCTTC. This gives the protein CASSLGGSGQGALGYTF.

The chain combines TRBV4-2 with TRBJ2-1; tentative D call: TRBD1 (6 bases). This CDR3 has 15 amino acids. Trimming took 2 bases from V and 3 from J, leaving 11 bases between them. Germline V CDR1 and CDR2: LGHNA, YNFKEQ. CDR3 residues: CASSQPGDYYNEQFF. The CDR3 region has the DNA TGTGCCAGCAGCCAACCAGGGGATTACTACAATGAGCAGTTCTTC.

V usage is TRBV5-1 and J usage is TRBJ2-7, with a tentative D call TRBD2 (5 bases). Germline V gives CDR1 SGHRS, CDR2 YFSETQ. This CDR3 spans 15 amino acids. The V end lost 4 bases, the J end lost 0 bases, and 14 bases lay between the germline ends. The CDR3, as DNA: TGCGCCAGCAGCGTAGCGAGGGAACTCTCCTACGAGCAGTACTTC. Residues: CASSVARELSYEQYF.

This chain joins TRBV7-8 and TRBJ2-3; TRBD2 matches 13 bases. The CDR3 contains 15 residues. V gave up 5 bases and J gave up 10 bases; unmatched junction bases: 9. Germline CDR1 and CDR2: SGHVS and FQNEAQ. CDR3 amino acids: CASSPRTSGGIAQYF. Written as DNA, the CDR3 is TGTGCCAGCAGCCCAAGGACTAGCGGGGGTATTGCGCAGTATTTT.

The CDR3 DNA follows: TGTGCCAGCAGCTCCACAGGGGTACTCTACGAGCAGTACTTC. It specifies CASSSTGVLYEQYF. This chain links TRBV11-2 with TRBJ2-7; 7 nucleotides align to TRBD1. With 4 bases clipped from V and 3 bases from J, the junction kept 6 bases outside the gene matches. CDR1 is SGHAT, CDR2 FQNNGV, per germline. This CDR3 region has 14 residues.

This CDR3 reads CASSDQGVTEAFF. The CDR3 bases are TGTGCCAGCAGTGATCAGGGGGTAACTGAAGCTTTCTTT. The chain couples TRBV6-1 to TRBJ1-1, with 7 bases identical to TRBD1. The CDR3 loop spans 13 amino acids. Germline CDR1 and CDR2: MNHNS and SASEGT. J gave up 5 bases and V 3 bases, and 3 bases lay outside the gene matches.